This T cell receptor (beta chain) was recorded in a study of cytomegalovirus exposure and HLA in healthy donors (dated by TCRdb to about 2017). Background for the entire study: An earlier analysis of several hundred of the donors reported 276 Gb of sequence data and 117 million unique TCR beta sequences from roughly 200 million T cells. Roughly 320 gigabases of sequencing data and roughly 80 million unique TCR sequences made up an early release that covered several hundred HLA-typed donors. Among the roughly 430 genotyped donors, approximately 77% belonged to the genetic ancestry cluster associated with self-reported Caucasian donors. The study aimed to test whether signatures of past pathogen exposure could be identified by cataloging public T cell receptors. The T cell repertoires of 700 or so subjects were profiled by immunosequencing and related to cytomegalovirus serostatus. Along with the roughly 710-subject first cohort, a separate validation cohort of over a hundred different subjects was used. To predict cytomegalovirus infection status, the study brought together high-throughput TCR immunosequencing, statistical association of individual TCRs with disease status, and machine learning. A later analysis re-analyzed previously published TCR beta repertoires from about 600 donors and added high-resolution HLA genotyping to study TCR occurrence patterns. Rather than drawing on any new phenotypic data, the later analysis identified candidate immune exposures from TCR beta sequences and the way those sequences occurred across donors. An earlier analysis of about 620 of the donors applied high-throughput TCR beta sequencing to assess whether each TCR beta V gene segment acted as functional or pseudogenic. Alongside the repertoire data, information on donor age, sex, ethnicity and CMV serostatus was compiled. A later genetic analysis took genome-wide SNP genotypes for 398 of the 666 donors and used that subset as a discovery cohort. All discovery cohort repertoires had been generated using a single sequencing platform. HLA typing included class I and class II loci at four-digit resolution. The number of typed donors differed by locus: roughly 620-640 for A, B, C, DRB1 and DQB1; 500 to 550 for DQA1; fewer than 610 for DPA1; and some 470 for DPB1. Roughly 5 DR-DQ haplotypes were handled as single units for association and clustering because linkage in the cohort was strong. Across some 400 genotyped donors of the cohort, an average of about 250,000 unique TCR beta nucleotide sequences per donor were sequenced, and 15% to 20% of those sequences were non-productive.

As concerns this clone: The target of this receptor is not known. One base away there is no much larger clone; base qualities are not given.

Results the study describes overall, beyond this receptor: Cytomegalovirus status was reported to be diagnosed by the classifier with high specificity and sensitivity in both the original and validation cohorts. The only immune exposure information available for the cohort was CMV serostatus. While some public TCRs were present in many individuals, most TCR sequences turned up only very rarely across donors. Compared with equally common non-associated chains, HLA-associated TCR beta chains in a later analysis were more clonally expanded and had lower generation probabilities. The cohort was sequenced for TCR beta chains only, and without alpha or paired-chain data the features that could be detected were limited. Broadly in line with IMGT annotations, most TCR beta V segments showed up in productive rearrangements about 87% or about 30% of the time in an earlier analysis of under 700 of the donors. Because HLA typing was unavailable for some donors at each locus, only the typed subset was used in association tests. A later analysis found that most CMV-associated TCR beta chains appeared HLA-restricted, with HLA associations seemingly driven largely by CMV exposure. Assigning TCR associations to individual alleles was difficult when HLA alleles, especially DR and DQ, strongly co-occurred. It was suggested by the authors that the approach could potentially be generalized to other disease states and immunological phenotypes. According to a later analysis, TCR association rates differed among HLA loci, with DRB1 alleles showing the most associated TCRs and HLA-C alleles showing the fewest. Some IMGT-functional V segments, including TRBV6-2 and TRBV6-3, could not be distinguished by the 87-base-pair reads and were therefore excluded. Roughly uniform sequencing depth across donors was assumed in presence/absence analyses, although this assumption may not hold. Linkage disequilibrium might explain the correlated functional status among segregating V segments, but an unknown experimental factor could not be excluded. A total of 150 to 200 TCR beta chains were listed by the study as associated with cytomegalovirus. A further reported finding was that TCR beta sequences accurately predicted the HLA-A and HLA-B alleles for most subjects in the first cohort. A cluster of highly shared sequence variants was judged likely to represent a technical artifact of the sequencing pipeline. In a later genetic analysis, fewer N-insertions in productive TCRs were reported among donors in an Asian-associated ancestry cluster than the approximately 710-donor mean. Approximately 18 rarely observed V segments, including chromosome 9 orphons, were excluded from the earlier analysis of approximately 500 of the donors because counts were too low. An association between a missense DCLRE1C variant and V-gene and J-gene trimming of TCR beta chains was found in a later genetic analysis and replicated in an independent cohort. A few of the identified cytomegalovirus-associated TCR beta chains were confirmed in vitro to be specific for cytomegalovirus antigens. Several of the top co-occurrence clusters appeared to be linked to parvovirus B19, influenza, CMV and Epstein-Barr virus, according to a later analysis. In a later analysis, some 18,000 TCR beta sequences were associated with specific HLA alleles at a false discovery rate of 0.05.

The library was built by means of the immunoSEQ multiplex PCR assay. The multiplex PCR relied on a mix of 60 forward primers for TCR Vbeta segments and 13 reverse primers for TCR Jbeta segments. Amplification of the CDR3 region of rearranged TCR beta genes was performed with a multiplex PCR assay on genomic DNA. Amplified TCR beta libraries were sequenced as 87-base-pair reads on the Illumina HiSeq System. The published analysis was carried out like this. A later analysis tallied 75 million to 95 million unique TCR beta chains across the 600 to 700 repertoires, and some 10 million of those chains were shared by two or more donors. Raw reads were error-corrected and collapsed into unique sequences with a nearest-neighbor algorithm that merged closely related sequences to remove PCR and sequencing errors. CDR3 sequences were aligned to IMGT reference sequences to assign V, D and J gene segments. For a sequence to be retained, at least a six-nucleotide match to both a V gene segment and a J gene segment was required. A rearrangement was called productive if the CDR3 had no stop codons and remained in frame with V and J, and every other rearrangement was called non-productive. CDR3 was defined according to IMGT convention as the region running from the second conserved V-encoded cysteine to the conserved J-encoded phenylalanine. In an earlier analysis of around 540 of the donors, sequences lacking an unambiguous match to a single V gene segment were excluded. An earlier analysis of over 450 of the donors classified V segments as functional when productive rearrangements were above 56.7% and as segregating when the standard deviation between donors was above 5%. To diagnose cytomegalovirus status from the catalog of TCR beta chain sequences, a statistical classification framework was built. In a later analysis, TCR nucleotide sequences were compared against IMGT/GENE-DB human TR gene sequences so that V and J genes could be assigned. In a later analysis, CDR3 sequences and most-parsimonious VDJ recombination scenarios were assigned using the TCRdist pipeline. In a later analysis, each TCR beta chain was defined by its CDR3 amino acid sequence together with its V-gene family, and reads without a unique V-gene family were excluded. To address suspected cross-contamination and a sequencing artifact, a later analysis removed a few hundred highly shared, low-generation-probability nucleotide sequences. In a later analysis, a clonal expansion index for each public chain was calculated from normalized within-repertoire ranks of inferred template counts. In a later analysis, generation probabilities were computed with a VDJ recombination model fitted to out-of-frame rearrangements, and the resulting probabilities were checked against IGoR. In a later analysis, TCR-TCR, TCR-HLA and TCR-CMV co-occurrence was scored with hypergeometric tests, and a repertoire-size bias correction was applied to TCR pairs. In a later analysis, false discovery rates were estimated by permuting HLA or CMV assignments 20 times. In a later analysis, co-occurring TCRs were grouped using DBSCAN, and TCRdist sequence similarity was added for clustering within HLA-allele-positive subsets. For co-occurrence clustering, repertoires with fewer than 30,000 or more than 120,000 public chains were excluded, along with 5 or 6 repertoires with anomalous nucleotide sharing. As stored in TCRdb, this immuneACCESS dataset retains in-frame rearrangements with V and J assigned. A fraction of the clones does not appear; measured against another copy, unresolved V genes explain less than half of the discrepancy, and the remainder lacks a known reason. V and J calls and clone size are given by that table; D and trimming were obtained from the DNA. For this sample the table gives 130,000 to 150,000 clones, of which roughly 80% were detected only once. The top ten clonotypes cover around 9.1% of the sample.

In total, fewer than 750 healthy bone marrow donors made up the cohort. At the time of sampling, every cohort member was nominally healthy, though immune exposures that went unrecorded were likely present. The donor was CMV seropositive and belonged to the group of 250 to 350 seropositive cohort members. A peripheral blood sample was collected from each donor, and TCR beta sequencing was performed on peripheral blood mononuclear cells. The Qiagen DNeasy Blood Extraction Kit was used to extract genomic DNA from the blood cell samples. V trim: 0 bases; J trim: 7 bases; unmatched bases: 6. The germline V gene (reference sequence) specifies GTSNPN as CDR1 and SVGIG as CDR2. The CDR3 measures 14 amino acids from cysteine to phenylalanine. Just CDR3 DNA is preserved here, 42 bases in frame from base 1.

The receptor was isolated from a woman aged 45 to 65 in good health and CMV-seropositive. The sample was PBMCs. Recombination linked TRBV30 to TRBJ1-2; 9 nucleotides in the junction match TRBD1. The DNA sequence reads TGTGCCTGGAGTGTACTGACAGGGGGACGTGGCTACACCTTC. This sequence encodes CAWSVLTGGRGYTF.